This TCR beta chain was identified during a study of OX40 agonist ivuxolimab in advanced cancers. General observations from the study: A proportion of nonresponders additionally exhibited low normalized T-cell clonal expansion.

Data came from immunoSEQ multiplex PCR; TCRdb stores just in-frame clones and leaves some out. The data show over 100,000 clones, roughly nine tenths seen once. Comment on this clone: Its antigen is undetermined.

CDR3 size: 13 residues. Unmatched junction bases numbered 8, after V lost 4 bases and J lost 9 bases. Per the germline V gene, CDR1 is SGHTA and CDR2 is FQGNSA. This chain joins TRBV7-2 and TRBJ1-1; 7 bases agree with TRBD1. This receptor was obtained from an adult with an advanced solid tumor such as melanoma, head and neck, liver or kidney cancer. The sequences come from CD4+ or CD8+ T cells sorted from blood, collected in a trial of the OX40 agonist ivuxolimab. The CDR3 region has the DNA TGTGCCAGCAGCTCCCGGACAGGATTTAAAGCTTTCTTT. This sequence encodes CASSSRTGFKAFF.